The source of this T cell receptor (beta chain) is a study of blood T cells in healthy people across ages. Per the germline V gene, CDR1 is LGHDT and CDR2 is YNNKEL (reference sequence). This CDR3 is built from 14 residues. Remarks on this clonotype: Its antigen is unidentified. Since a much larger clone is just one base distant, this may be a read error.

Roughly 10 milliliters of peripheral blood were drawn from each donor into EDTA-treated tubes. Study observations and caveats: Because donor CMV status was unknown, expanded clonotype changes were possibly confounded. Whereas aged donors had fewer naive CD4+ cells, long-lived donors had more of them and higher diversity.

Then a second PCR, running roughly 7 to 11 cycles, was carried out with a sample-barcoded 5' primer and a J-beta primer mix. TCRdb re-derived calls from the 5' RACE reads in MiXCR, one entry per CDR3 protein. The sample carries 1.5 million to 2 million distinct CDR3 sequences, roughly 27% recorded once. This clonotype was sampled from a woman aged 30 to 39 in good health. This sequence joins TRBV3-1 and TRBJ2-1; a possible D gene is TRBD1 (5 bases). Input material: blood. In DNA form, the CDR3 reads TGTGCCAGCAGCCCTCCCTGGGGCGGAAATGAGCAGTGCTTC. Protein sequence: CASSPPWGGNEQCF.